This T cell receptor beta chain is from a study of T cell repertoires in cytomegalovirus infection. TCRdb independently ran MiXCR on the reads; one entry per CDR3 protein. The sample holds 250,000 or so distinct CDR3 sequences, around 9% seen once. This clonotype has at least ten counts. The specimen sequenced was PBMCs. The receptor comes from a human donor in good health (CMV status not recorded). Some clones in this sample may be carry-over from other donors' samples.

The CDR3 is CASSLVTSGRGEQFF. The CDR3 DNA reads TGTGCCAGCAGCTTAGTCACTAGCGGGAGGGGTGAGCAGTTCTTC. The V gene is TRBV7-2, the J gene TRBJ2-1, with 13 bases aligning to TRBD2. J was trimmed by 9 bases and V by 1 base; bases with no gene match: 3. Germline lookup yields CDR1 SGHTA and CDR2 FQGNSA. This CDR3 comprises 15 residues.